Listed below are T cell receptor beta chains from one sample, sequenced in a study of PD-L1 blockade in urothelial cancer. Assay used: immunoSEQ multiplex PCR; TCRdb lists only in-frame clones, some missing. The table has more than 75,000 clones, 84% seen once. The starting material was PBMCs, obtained around atezolizumab (anti-PD-L1) treatment. These receptors all stem from a man aged 55 to 69 with urothelial cancer. Both conserved end residues are part of each CDR3. A D gene is named only where the DNA matches it firmly. Expanded clones are given a class, and other clones once, few, many or no size at all.

d_call j_call clone_size v_call cdr3_aa cdr3_nt
- TRBJ1-5 - TRBV19 CASSIQGVGQPQHF TGTGCCAGTAGTATCCAAGGGGTTGGACAGCCCCAGCATTTT
- TRBJ2-3 - TRBV4-1 CASSPTASSDTQYF TGCGCCAGCAGCCCTACAGCTAGCTCAGATACGCAGTATTTT
- TRBJ2-7 - TRBV4-3 CASSQGVSGYEQYF TGCGCCAGCAGCCAAGGGGTTAGCGGTTACGAGCAGTACTTC
- TRBJ2-2 - TRBV7-3 CASSHNAEDTGELFF TGTGCCAGCAGCCATAATGCCGAGGACACCGGGGAGCTGTTTTTT
- TRBJ1-2 - TRBV19 CASSIRGNYGYTF TGTGCCAGTAGTATACGGGGAAACTATGGCTACACCTTC
- TRBJ2-7 - TRBV11-2 CASSLDFSRTDNHEQYF TGTGCCAGCAGCTTAGATTTTTCCCGGACTGATAACCACGAGCAGTACTTC
TRBD1 TRBJ1-4 few TRBV11-2 CASSPDRAIATNEKLFF TGTGCCAGCAGCCCGGACAGGGCAATCGCAACTAATGAAAAACTGTTTTTT
TRBD2 TRBJ2-7 - TRBV7-2 CASSLGLAGGSYEQYF TGTGCCAGCAGCTTAGGACTAGCGGGGGGCTCCTACGAGCAGTACTTC
- TRBJ2-1 once TRBV5-6 CASSLRLGNEQFF TGTGCCAGCAGCTTGAGACTGGGTAATGAGCAGTTCTTC
- TRBJ2-3 - TRBV9 CASSPLGSTDTQYF TGTGCCAGCAGCCCTCTAGGTAGCACAGATACGCAGTATTTT
TRBD2 TRBJ2-1 - TRBV18 CASSPATSGGFPPNEQFF TGTGCCAGCTCCCCTGCTACTAGCGGGGGCTTTCCACCCAATGAGCAGTTCTTC
TRBD2 TRBJ2-5 - TRBV5-1 CASSSGTSAKETQYF TGCGCCAGCAGCTCCGGGACTAGCGCAAAAGAGACCCAGTACTTC
- TRBJ2-7 - TRBV7-2 CASSLVPGSGAYEQYF TGTGCCAGCAGCTTAGTACCTGGGTCAGGCGCCTACGAGCAGTACTTC
- TRBJ2-3 - TRBV2 CASKWGDSTDTQYF TGTGCCTCCAAGTGGGGGGATAGCACAGATACGCAGTATTTT
- TRBJ2-1 - TRBV18 CTSSPQHTNNEQFF TGTACCAGCTCACCACAACATACCAACAATGAGCAGTTCTTC
TRBD1 TRBJ2-5 - TRBV18 CASSPQTTGGETQYF TGTGCCAGCTCACCACAGACGACAGGGGGAGAGACCCAGTACTTC
- TRBJ2-5 - TRBV28 CASSFRGAGKETQYF TGTGCCAGCAGTTTCAGGGGTGCCGGTAAAGAGACCCAGTACTTC
TRBD1 TRBJ2-7 - TRBV10-1 CASSDLGQGSYEQYF TGCGCCAGCAGTGATCTCGGACAGGGCTCCTACGAGCAGTACTTC
- TRBJ1-5 - TRBV27 CASSLSPGRPQPQHF TGTGCCAGCAGTTTATCTCCGGGAAGGCCTCAGCCCCAGCATTTT
- TRBJ2-1 - TRBV4-3 CASSQELRDSYNEQFF TGCGCCAGCAGCCAAGAGCTTCGGGACTCTTACAATGAGCAGTTCTTC
- TRBJ1-1 - TRBV7-9 CASSLALRLMNTEAFF TGTGCCAGCAGCTTAGCGCTAAGACTGATGAACACTGAAGCTTTCTTT
TRBD1 TRBJ2-5 - TRBV18 CASSLQGALGETQYF TGTGCCAGCTCACTACAGGGGGCGCTGGGGGAGACCCAGTACTTC
- TRBJ2-7 - TRBV20-1 CSVGASREQYF TGCAGTGTAGGGGCCAGCCGAGAGCAGTACTTC
- TRBJ1-2 - TRBV6-5 CASSYSNSYYGYTF TGTGCCAGCAGTTACTCGAACAGCTACTATGGCTACACCTTC
TRBD1 TRBJ2-2 - TRBV7-7 CASSLDRVPTGELFF TGTGCCAGCAGCCTCGACAGGGTACCCACCGGGGAGCTGTTTTTT
TRBD1 TRBJ1-4 - TRBV5-1 CASSLVGTGVEKLFF TGCGCCAGCAGCTTGGTTGGGACAGGGGTTGAAAAACTGTTTTTT
- TRBJ1-5 - TRBV9 CASSVDGQLNQPQHF TGTGCCAGCAGCGTAGACGGACAACTCAATCAGCCCCAGCATTTT
- TRBJ2-5 - TRBV7-3 CASSSTHADETQYF TGTGCCAGCAGTTCTACCCACGCGGATGAGACCCAGTACTTC
- TRBJ2-7 - TRBV18 CASSPGGGPYEQYF TGTGCCAGCTCCCCTGGGGGGGGGCCGTACGAGCAGTACTTC
TRBD2 TRBJ2-1 - TRBV9 CASSVSGSQYNEQFF TGTGCCAGCAGCGTTAGCGGGAGTCAGTACAATGAGCAGTTCTTC
- TRBJ1-6 - TRBV20-1 CSARDQSPLHF TGCAGTGCTAGAGATCAATCACCCCTCCACTTT
- TRBJ2-4 once TRBV30 CAWSLPPGGRAKNIQYF TGTGCCTGGAGTCTTCCTCCGGGGGGCCGAGCCAAAAACATTCAGTACTTC
- TRBJ2-7 once TRBV9 CASSVGSIRASQYF TGTGCCAGCAGCGTAGGTTCGATCAGGGCGTCGCAGTACTTC